This TCR beta chain was documented in a study of blood T cell repertoires in COVID-19. For the study at large: Donors in the United States, Italy and Spain gave samples during acute or convalescent COVID-19. In each case, the material was cDNA or gDNA derived from T cells, B-cell-depleted T cells, or PBMCs.

CDR3 length equals 16 residues. V was clipped by 3 bases and J by 2 bases, with 17 bases between them. CDR1 and CDR2 from the germline V gene are MGHRA and YSYEKL. In the authors' methods: Nucleated cell number was recorded as an estimate derived from reference gene primer amplification. Method: immunoSEQ multiplex PCR; TCRdb's copy keeps in-frame clones and lacks some. V, J and clone size derive from that table, while D and trimming were established from the DNA sequence. The sample gives some 150,000 clones, 85% to 90% of which show up once; about 15% is in the top ten. Source material: peripheral blood. The chain carries TRBV4-1 and TRBJ2-7; D is possibly TRBD2 (6 bases). This receptor was identified in a woman in her 40s with acute or convalescent COVID-19. The CDR3 reads CASSQNPAGGPYEQYF. In nucleotides, the CDR3 is TGCGCCAGCAGCCAGAACCCGGCCGGGGGACCCTACGAGCAGTACTTC.